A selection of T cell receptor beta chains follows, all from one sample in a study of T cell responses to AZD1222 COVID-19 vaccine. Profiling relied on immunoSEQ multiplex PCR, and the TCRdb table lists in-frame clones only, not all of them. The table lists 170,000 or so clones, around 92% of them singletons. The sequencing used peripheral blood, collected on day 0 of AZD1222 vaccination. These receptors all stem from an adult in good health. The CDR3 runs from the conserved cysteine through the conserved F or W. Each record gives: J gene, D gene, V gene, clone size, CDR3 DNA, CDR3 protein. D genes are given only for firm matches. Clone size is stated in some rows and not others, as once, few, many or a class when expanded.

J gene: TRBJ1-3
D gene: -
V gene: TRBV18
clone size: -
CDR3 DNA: TGTGCCAGCTCGAACTCCGGGCCAGGCTCTGGAAACACCATATATTTT
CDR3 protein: CASSNSGPGSGNTIYF

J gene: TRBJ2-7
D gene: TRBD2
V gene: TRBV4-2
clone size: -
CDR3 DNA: TGTGCCAGCAGCACCACTAGCGGGGGGAAGGCCGAGCAGTACTTC
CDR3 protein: CASSTTSGGKAEQYF

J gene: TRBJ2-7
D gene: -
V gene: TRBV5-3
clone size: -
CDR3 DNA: TGTGCCAGAAGCTTGGACAGGGAATACGAGCAGTACTTC
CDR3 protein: CARSLDREYEQYF

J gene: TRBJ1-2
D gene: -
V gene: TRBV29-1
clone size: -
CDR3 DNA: TGCAGCGTTGGTGAGGGGGATGGCTACACCTTC
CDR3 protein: CSVGEGDGYTF

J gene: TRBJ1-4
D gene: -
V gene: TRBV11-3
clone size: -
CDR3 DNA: TGTGCCAGCAGCCTTTTGGGGGCACCCGCGGGAACGGAAAAACTGTTTTTT
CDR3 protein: CASSLLGAPAGTEKLFF

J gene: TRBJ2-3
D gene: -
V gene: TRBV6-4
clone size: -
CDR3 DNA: TGTGCCAGCAGTGCAAGGGCGGCTACTAGCACAGATACGCAGTATTTT
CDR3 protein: CASSARAATSTDTQYF

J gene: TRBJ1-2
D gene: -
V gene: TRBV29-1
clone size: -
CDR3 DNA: TGCAGCGTTGTTAATACTAACTATGGCTACACCTTC
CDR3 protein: CSVVNTNYGYTF

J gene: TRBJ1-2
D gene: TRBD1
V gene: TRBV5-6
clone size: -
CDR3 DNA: TGTGCCAGCAGCGTACAGACAGGGGGCAAAGACTATGGCTACACCTTC
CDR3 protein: CASSVQTGGKDYGYTF

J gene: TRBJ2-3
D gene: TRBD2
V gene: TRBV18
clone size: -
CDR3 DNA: TGTGCCAGCTCACCACGGACTAGCGGGGATGGCACAGATACGCAGTATTTT
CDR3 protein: CASSPRTSGDGTDTQYF

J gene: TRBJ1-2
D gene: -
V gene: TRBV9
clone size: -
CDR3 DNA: TGTGCCAGCAGCGTTCAAGGGAGCTATGGCTACACCTTC
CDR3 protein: CASSVQGSYGYTF

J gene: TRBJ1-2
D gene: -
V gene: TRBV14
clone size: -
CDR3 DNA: TGTGCCAGCAGCGCGGGGGCCCATGGCTACACCTTC
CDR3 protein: CASSAGAHGYTF

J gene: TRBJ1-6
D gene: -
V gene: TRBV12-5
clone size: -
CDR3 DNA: TGTGCTAGTGGTTTGCAGGCTAATTCACCCCTCCACTTT
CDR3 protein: CASGLQANSPLHF

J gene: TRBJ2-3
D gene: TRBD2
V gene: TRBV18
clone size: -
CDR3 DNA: TGTGCCAGCTCAGGTAGCGGGGCGCTCTTCACAGATACGCAGTATTTT
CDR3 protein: CASSGSGALFTDTQYF

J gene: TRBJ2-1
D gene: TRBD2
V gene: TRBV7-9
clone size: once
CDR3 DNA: TGTGCCTTCTCCGGGCGGGGGGCCGGGAGATCCTACAATGAGCAGTTCTTC
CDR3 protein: CAFSGRGAGRSYNEQFF

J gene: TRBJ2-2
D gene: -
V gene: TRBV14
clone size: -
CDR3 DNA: TGTGCCAGCAGCCACTGGTCGACAGGAAATACCGGGGAGCTGTTTTTT
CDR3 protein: CASSHWSTGNTGELFF

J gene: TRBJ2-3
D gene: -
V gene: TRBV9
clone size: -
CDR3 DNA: TGTGCCAGCAGCGTTACGACAGGCACATCAGCAGATACGCAGTATTTT
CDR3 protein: CASSVTTGTSADTQYF

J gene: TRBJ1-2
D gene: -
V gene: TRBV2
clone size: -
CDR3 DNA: TGTGCCAGCAGCAGTACCGGGACCTATGGCTACACCTTC
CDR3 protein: CASSSTGTYGYTF

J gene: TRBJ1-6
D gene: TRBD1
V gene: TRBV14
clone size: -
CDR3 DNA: TGTGCCAGCAGCCAAGTCCCAGGGGGTAATTCACCCCTCCACTTT
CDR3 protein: CASSQVPGGNSPLHF

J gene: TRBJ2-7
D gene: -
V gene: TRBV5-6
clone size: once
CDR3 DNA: TGTGCCAGCAGCGGGGGAGACCCTACCTCCTACGAGCAGTACTTC
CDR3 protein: CASSGGDPTSYEQYF

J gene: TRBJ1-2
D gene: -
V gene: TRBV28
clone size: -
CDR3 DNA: TGTGCCAGCAGTTTTCGGGGGACCTATGGCTACACCTTC
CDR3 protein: CASSFRGTYGYTF

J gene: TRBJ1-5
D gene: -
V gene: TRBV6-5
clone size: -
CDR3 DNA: TGTGCCAGCAGACAGGAAAGCAATCAGCCCCAGCATTTT
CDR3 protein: CASRQESNQPQHF

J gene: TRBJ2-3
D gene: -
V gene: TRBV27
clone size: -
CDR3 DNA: TGTGCCATTGGGCTAGATGGGTTTGATACGCAGTATTTT
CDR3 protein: CAIGLDGFDTQYF

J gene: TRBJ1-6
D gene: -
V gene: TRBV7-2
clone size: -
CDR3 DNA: TGTGCCAGCAGCTTAGTTAGCTCCTATAATTCACCCCTCCACTTT
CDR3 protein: CASSLVSSYNSPLHF

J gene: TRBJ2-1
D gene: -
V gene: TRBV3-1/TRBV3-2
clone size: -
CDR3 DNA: TGTGCCAGCAGCCAAGCCTATACTAGAGCTGAGCAGTTCTTC
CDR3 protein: CASSQAYTRAEQFF

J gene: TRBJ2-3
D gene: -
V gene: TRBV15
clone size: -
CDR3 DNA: TGTGCCACCTCGGAGGGGCCCCCTGGAGATACGCAGTATTTT
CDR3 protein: CATSEGPPGDTQYF

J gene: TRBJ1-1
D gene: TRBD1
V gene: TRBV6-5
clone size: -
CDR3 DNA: TGTGCCAGCGTTGACAGGGGGACCACTGAAGCTTTCTTT
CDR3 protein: CASVDRGTTEAFF

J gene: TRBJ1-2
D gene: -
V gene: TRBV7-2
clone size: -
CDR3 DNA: TGTGCCAGCAGCCCTTTGCCCAGGAGGGATGGCTACACCTTC
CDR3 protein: CASSPLPRRDGYTF

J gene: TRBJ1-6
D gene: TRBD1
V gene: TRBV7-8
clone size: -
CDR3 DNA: TGTGCCAGCACTAAGAACGAGGGCCAGGGGGCCCTTAGAAGACCCCCCCTCCACTTT
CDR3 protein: CASTKNEGQGALRRPPLHF

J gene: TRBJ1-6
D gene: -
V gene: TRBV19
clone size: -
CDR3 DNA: TGTGCCAGTAGTATGGGACATAGCACCTATAATTCACCCCTCCACTTT
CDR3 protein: CASSMGHSTYNSPLHF

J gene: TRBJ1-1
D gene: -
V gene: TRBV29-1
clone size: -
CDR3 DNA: TGCAGTGCCTGCCGGACAGAGAACACTGAAGCTTTCTTT
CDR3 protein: CSACRTENTEAFF

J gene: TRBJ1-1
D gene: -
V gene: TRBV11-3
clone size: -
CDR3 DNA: TGTGCCAGCAGCCTGGGGCTGACGAACACTGAAGCTTTCTTT
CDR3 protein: CASSLGLTNTEAFF

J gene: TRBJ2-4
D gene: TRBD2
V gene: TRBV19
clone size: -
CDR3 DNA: TGTGCCAGTAGTTCGGCTAGCGGGGGCCTAGCCAAAAACATTCAGTACTTC
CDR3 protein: CASSSASGGLAKNIQYF

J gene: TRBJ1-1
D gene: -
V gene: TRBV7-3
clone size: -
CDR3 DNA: TGTGCCAGCAGCCAGAGCCTGAGCACTGAAGCTTTCTTT
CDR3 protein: CASSQSLSTEAFF

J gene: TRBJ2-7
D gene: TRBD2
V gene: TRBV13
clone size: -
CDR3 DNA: TGTGCCAGCAGCTCTTCACGCGGGGGGGCTTTTGAGCAGTACTTC
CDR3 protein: CASSSSRGGAFEQYF

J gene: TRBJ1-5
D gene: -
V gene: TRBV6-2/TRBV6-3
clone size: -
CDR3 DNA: TGTGCCAGCAGCCCCGCGACAGTCAATCAGCCCCAGCATTTT
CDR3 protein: CASSPATVNQPQHF

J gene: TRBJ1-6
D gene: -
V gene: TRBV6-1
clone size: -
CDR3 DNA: TGTGCCAGCAGTGAAGCGGGAGGGGGACATCATTCACCCCTCCACTTT
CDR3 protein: CASSEAGGGHHSPLHF

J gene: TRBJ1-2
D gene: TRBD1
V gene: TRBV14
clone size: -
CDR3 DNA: TGTGCCAGCAGCCAACCCGGGACAGGGGGCTTCGGCTACACCTTC
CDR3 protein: CASSQPGTGGFGYTF

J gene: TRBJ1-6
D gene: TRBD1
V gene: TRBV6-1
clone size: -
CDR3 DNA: TGTGCCAGCAGTGAAAGCAGGGGGAATTCACCCCTCCACTTT
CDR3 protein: CASSESRGNSPLHF

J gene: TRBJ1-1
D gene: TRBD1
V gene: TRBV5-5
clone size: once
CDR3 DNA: TGTGCCAGCACCGACAGGGGTGCGATGAACACTGAAGCTTTCTTT
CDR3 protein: CASTDRGAMNTEAFF

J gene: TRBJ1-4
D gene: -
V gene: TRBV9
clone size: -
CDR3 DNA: TGTGCCAGCAGCGTAGGGGAAGCCGCAACTAATGAAAAACTGTTTTTT
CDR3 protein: CASSVGEAATNEKLFF

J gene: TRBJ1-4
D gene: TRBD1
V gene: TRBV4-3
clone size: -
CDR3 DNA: TGCGCCAGCAGCCGCAACAGGGGGCCAGGGGAAAAACTGTTTTTT
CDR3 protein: CASSRNRGPGEKLFF

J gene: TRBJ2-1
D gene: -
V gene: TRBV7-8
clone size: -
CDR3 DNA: TGTGCCAGCATGACAGGACCGGAGCAGTTCTTC
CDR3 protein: CASMTGPEQFF

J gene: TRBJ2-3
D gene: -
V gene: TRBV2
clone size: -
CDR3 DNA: TGTGCCAGCAGTGAAGTGGAGGGCACAGATACGCAGTATTTT
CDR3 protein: CASSEVEGTDTQYF

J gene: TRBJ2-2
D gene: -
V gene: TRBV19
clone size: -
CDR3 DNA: TGTGCCAGTAGTATAGATCGGAGCAGCGCCGCGAACACCGGGGAGCTGTTTTTT
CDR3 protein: CASSIDRSSAANTGELFF

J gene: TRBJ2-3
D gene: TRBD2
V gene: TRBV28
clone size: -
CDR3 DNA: TGTGCCAGCAGTTTATTGCGGGCAGCGGGAACAGATACGCAGTATTTT
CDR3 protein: CASSLLRAAGTDTQYF

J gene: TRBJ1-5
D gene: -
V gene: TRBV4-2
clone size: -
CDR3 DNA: TGTGCCAGCAGCCAAGATAGCCAGGGATATCAGCCCCAGCATTTT
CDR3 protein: CASSQDSQGYQPQHF

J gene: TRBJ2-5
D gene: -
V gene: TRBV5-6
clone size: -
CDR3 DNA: TGTGCCAGCAGCTTTGGGGGGGCGCGGGAGACCCAGTACTTC
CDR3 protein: CASSFGGARETQYF

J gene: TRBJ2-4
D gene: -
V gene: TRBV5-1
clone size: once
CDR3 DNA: TGCGCCAGCAGCTCAACAGGGTTCGAGGACATTCAGTACTTC
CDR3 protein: CASSSTGFEDIQYF

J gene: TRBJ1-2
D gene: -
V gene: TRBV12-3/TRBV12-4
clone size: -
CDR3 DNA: TGTGCCAGCCGGATGACAGTTGGATATGGCTACACCTTC
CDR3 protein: CASRMTVGYGYTF

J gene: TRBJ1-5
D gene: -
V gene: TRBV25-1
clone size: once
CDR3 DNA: TGTGCCAGCAGTGAGACAGTACTGGATCAGCCCCAGCATTTT
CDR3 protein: CASSETVLDQPQHF

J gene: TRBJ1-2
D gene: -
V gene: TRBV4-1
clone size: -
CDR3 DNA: TGCGCCAGCAGCCAAGATGACCGAGGAAACTATGGCTACACCTTC
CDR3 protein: CASSQDDRGNYGYTF

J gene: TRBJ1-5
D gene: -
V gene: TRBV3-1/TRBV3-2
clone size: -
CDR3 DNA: TGTGCCAGCAGCCATGGGGTTAAGCCCCAGCATTTT
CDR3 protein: CASSHGVKPQHF

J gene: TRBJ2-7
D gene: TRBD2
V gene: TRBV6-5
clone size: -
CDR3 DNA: TGTGCCAGCAGAAGTAGGGGACTAGGCGAGCAGTACTTC
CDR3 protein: CASRSRGLGEQYF

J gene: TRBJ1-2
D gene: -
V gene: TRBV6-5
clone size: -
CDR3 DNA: TGTGCCAGCAGCGCCGACCGAGGAGGTGGCTATGGCTACACCTTC
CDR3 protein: CASSADRGGGYGYTF

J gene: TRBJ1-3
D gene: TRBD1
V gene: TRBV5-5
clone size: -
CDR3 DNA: TGTGCCAGCAGCTTGGATGGGACAGATGGATACACCATATATTTT
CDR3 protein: CASSLDGTDGYTIYF

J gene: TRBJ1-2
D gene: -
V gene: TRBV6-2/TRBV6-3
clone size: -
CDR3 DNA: TGTGCCAGCAGTTTACCCGACCCCTATGGCTACACCTTC
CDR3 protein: CASSLPDPYGYTF

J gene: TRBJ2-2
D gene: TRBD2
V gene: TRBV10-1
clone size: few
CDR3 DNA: TGCGCCAGCAGTGAGTCGGGACTAGCGGGGGCTACCGGGGAGCTGTTTTTT
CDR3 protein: CASSESGLAGATGELFF

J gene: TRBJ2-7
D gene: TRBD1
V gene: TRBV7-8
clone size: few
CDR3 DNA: TGTGCCAGCAGCCCACAGGACAGGGGGCATGGCGAGCAGTACTTC
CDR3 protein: CASSPQDRGHGEQYF

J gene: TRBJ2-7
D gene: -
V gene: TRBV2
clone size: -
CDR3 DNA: TGTGCCAGCAGTGAGCGCGGGGCCCGATACGAGCAGTACTTC
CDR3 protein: CASSERGARYEQYF

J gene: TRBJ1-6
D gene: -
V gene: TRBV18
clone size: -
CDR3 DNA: TGTGCCAGCTCACCACCGGGAAGCAGGGACGTCGCACCCCTCCACTTT
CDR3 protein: CASSPPGSRDVAPLHF